These 16 T cell receptor beta chains were all obtained from the same sample, sequenced in a study of CD8 T cells in ankylosing spondylitis. Findings and limits, study-wide: Made up of about eight highly homologous variants, a TCR beta motif appeared characteristic of ankylosing spondylitis blood.

TCRdb redid the calling of the 5' RACE reads with MiXCR, one entry per CDR3 protein. The repertoire holds hundreds of thousands of distinct CDR3 sequences, 12% seen once, with just over 0.5% in the top ten. These receptors lack a known antigen. Sequenced input: blood, either unsorted or a sorted T cell fraction (not recorded which). Every receptor here comes from a male donor with ankylosing spondylitis.

This clonotype was observed many times. The gene calls are TRBV7-2 and TRBJ2-2; D unclear. V was pared by 5 bases and J by 4 bases, with 11 bases between. Germline CDR1 and CDR2: SGHTA and FQGNSA. This CDR3 has 14 residues. The CDR3 is CASSRFQPTGELFF. The CDR3 region has the DNA TGTGCCAGCAGCCGCTTTCAACCCACCGGGGAGCTGTTTTTT.

The V gene is TRBV15, the J gene TRBJ1-2, with 8 bases identical to TRBD1. Germline V CDR1 and CDR2: LNHNV, YYDKDF (reference sequence). The CDR3 contains 16 residues. The trim removed 7 bases at V and 4 bases at J, leaving 14 bases unmatched. CDR3 nucleotide sequence: TGTGCCACCAACAAAACCTCCAGGGGGCAGGGCTATGGCTACACCTTC. Protein product: CATNKTSRGQGYGYTF.

The rearrangement links TRBV6-2 or TRBV6-3 to TRBJ1-2; the match to TRBD1 covers 8 bases. Germline CDR1 and CDR2: MNHEY and SVGEGT. Unmatched junction bases numbered 13, after V lost 5 bases and J lost 11 bases. This CDR3 is built from 14 residues. The CDR3 nucleotides are TGTGCCAGCAGTCACGGACAGGGTACTCTACGATACACCTTC. Translation: CASSHGQGTLRYTF.

The chain joins TRBV5-1 to TRBJ2-7; the match to TRBD1 covers 7 bases. V lost 4 bases, J lost 5 bases, and 6 bases stayed unmatched. This CDR3 spans 13 amino acids. Germline CDR1 SGHRS, CDR2 YFSETQ. CDR3 region: CASSKTGWDEQYF. CDR3 coding DNA: TGCGCCAGCAGCAAGACAGGGTGGGACGAGCAGTACTTC.

The chain links TRBV6-6 to TRBJ1-1; D is unresolved. CDR1 is MNHNY and CDR2 is SVGAGI in the germline V gene (reference sequence). The CDR3 contains 13 residues. The germline V and J ends were trimmed by 8 bases and 0 bases, with 10 bases remaining between them. CDR3: CASSALMNTEAFF. The CDR3, as DNA: TGTGCCAGCTCTGCCCTCATGAACACTGAAGCTTTCTTT.

This clonotype has just a few counts. The chain employs TRBV20-1 and TRBJ1-5, with D hard to call. CDR3 length equals 13 residues. Germline CDR1 DFQATT, CDR2 SNEGSKA (reference sequence). The ends were cut back, 3 bases at V and 7 bases at J, with 13 bases in the middle. The CDR3 is CSASRGIGQPQHF. CDR3 in DNA: TGCAGTGCTAGTCGAGGGATAGGACAGCCCCAGCATTTT.

The CDR3 sequence is CASSQFMTGREGSSYEQYF. CDR3 DNA: TGCGCCAGCAGCCAATTCATGACAGGTCGGGAGGGGAGTTCCTACGAGCAGTACTTC. The gene calls are TRBV4-3 and TRBJ2-7; 8 nucleotides line up with TRBD2. V dropped 2 bases and J dropped 1; count of bases not matched to a gene: 16. This CDR3 contains 19 residues. The germline V gene encodes CDR1 LGHNA and CDR2 YSLEER.

This clonotype was observed at least ten times. The chain uses TRBV6-6 and TRBJ2-1; 8 bases map to TRBD1. The CDR3 consists of 12 residues. CDR1 is MNHNY, CDR2 SVGAGI, per germline (reference sequence). V shed 4 bases, J shed 15 bases, and the junction held 8 bases outside the gene matches. The CDR3 loop reads CASSSFNRGVFF. The CDR3 DNA reads as TGTGCCAGCAGTTCCTTTAACAGGGGGGTGTTCTTC.

The gene calls are TRBV7-2 and TRBJ2-1; 7 bases agree with TRBD2. The CDR3 spans 17 residues. The germline V gene encodes CDR1 SGHTA and CDR2 FQGNSA. V dropped 2 bases and J dropped 0; count of bases not matched to a gene: 7. The CDR3: CASSLYGGGSSYNEQFF. The CDR3 DNA sequence: TGTGCCAGCAGCTTATATGGGGGGGGGAGCTCCTACAATGAGCAGTTCTTC. The variable domain in full, completed from reference TRBV7-2 and TRBJ2-1, reads GAGVSQSPSNKVTEKGKDVELRCDPISGHTALYWYRQSLGQGLEFLIYFQGNSAPDKSGLPSDRFSAERTGGSVSTLTIQRTQQEDSAVYLCASSLYGGGSSYNEQFFGPGTRLTVL.

This clonotype came up a few times. V usage is TRBV20-1 and J usage is TRBJ2-5; 10 bases line up with TRBD2. The germline V gene has CDR1 DFQATT and CDR2 SNEGSKA (reference sequence). This CDR3 has 13 amino acids. With V trimmed by 5 bases and J by 5 bases, 5 bases remained unmatched. The CDR3 loop reads CSALSGRGETQYF. As DNA, the CDR3 is TGCAGTGCTTTAAGCGGGAGGGGCGAGACCCAGTACTTC.

The V call is TRBV5-1, the J call TRBJ2-7; 12 bases line up with TRBD2. Looked up from germline, CDR1 is SGHRS and CDR2 is YFSETQ. CDR3 length equals 16 residues. The junction had 6 bases not matched to a gene; V was cut back by 3 bases and J by 2 bases. CDR3 amino acids: CASSSVTSGRPYEQYF. Here the CDR3 DNA reads TGCGCCAGCAGCTCAGTGACTAGCGGGAGACCCTACGAGCAGTACTTC.

This clonotype was seen repeatedly, ten times or more. V is TRBV9 and J is TRBJ2-6, with D possibly being TRBD1 (5 bases). The CDR3 is 15 amino acids. V gave up 4 bases and J gave up 0 bases, with 8 bases separating them. The germline gives CDR1 SGDLS, CDR2 YYNGEE. DNA for the CDR3: TGTGCCAGCAGCACCCAGGGCTCTGGGGCCAACGTCCTGACTTTC. The encoded protein is CASSTQGSGANVLTF.

This clonotype occurred a few times. The chain carries TRBV29-1 and TRBJ2-2, with TRBD1 identical over 8 bases. The germline CDR1 and CDR2 sequences are SQVTM and ANQGSEA. V lost 6 bases and J lost 2; bases outside the gene matches: 5. This CDR3 is built from 14 residues. This chain's CDR3 is CSVQGQVNTGELFF. CDR3 coding DNA: TGCAGCGTCCAGGGACAGGTTAACACCGGGGAGCTGTTTTTT.

The chain has TRBV6-5 and TRBJ1-1; no definite D call. Per germline, CDR1 MNHEY and CDR2 SVGAGI. The CDR3 contains 14 residues. Trimming stripped 2 bases from V and 6 bases from J, with 13 bases between. CDR3 coding DNA: TGTGCCAGCAGTTACGGTCGAGGTAACGCTGAAGCTTTCTTT. Amino acid sequence: CASSYGRGNAEAFF.

This clonotype has more than one count but fewer than ten. V gene TRBV5-8 combines with J gene TRBJ1-2; TRBD1 aligns across 9 bases. CDR1 and CDR2 (germline): SGHTS, YDEGEE. The CDR3 contains 14 residues. Unmatched junction bases numbered 5, after V lost 0 bases and J lost 8 bases. The CDR3 nucleotides read TGTGCCAGCAGCTTGGTGGACAGGGGTAACGGCTACACCTTC. Protein: CASSLVDRGNGYTF.

This clonotype has at least ten counts. The genes are TRBV20-1 and TRBJ2-7; TRBD1 or TRBD2 may be the D gene (7 bases each). The ends were cut back, 0 bases at V and 0 bases at J, with 15 bases in the middle. The germline V gene encodes CDR1 DFQATT and CDR2 SNEGSKA (reference sequence). This CDR3 has 16 residues. CDR3 residues: CSARDRGRGHSYEQYF. DNA for the CDR3: TGCAGTGCTAGAGATAGGGGGCGGGGGCACTCCTACGAGCAGTACTTC.